What follows is one T cell receptor beta chain and its context. Its antigen remains unidentified. This PCR relied on a set of 60 Vbeta primers and 13 Jbeta primers. Produced via immunoSEQ multiplex PCR; TCRdb's table is partial and in-frame only. The data contain about 150,000 clones, 9.4% of them seen just once; the ten biggest clones take up 1.5% to 2%. The source of the sample is a study of cytomegalovirus exposure and HLA in healthy donors. Notes on the study in general: One variant, a missense change in DCLRE1C, was linked in a later analysis to TCR beta V- and J-gene trimming. An apparent linkage of common viral pathogens to several of the most significant clusters emerged in a later analysis. About 87% or about 30% of the time was how often most TCR beta V segments were productive, according to an earlier analysis.

Germline V gene data show CDR1 as SGHAT and CDR2 as FQNNGV. Trimming took 6 bases from V and 3 from J, leaving 12 bases between them. This CDR3 contains 14 residues. Sequencing used PBMCs. This sequence joins TRBV11-2 and TRBJ1-3; maybe TRBD1 (6 bases). The receptor comes from a male donor in good health and CMV-seronegative. The CDR3, as DNA: TGTGCCAGCAGGGAGACAGGTGGTGGAAACACCATATATTTT. Translation gives CASRETGGGNTIYF.